The subject of this entry is one TCR beta chain. Sequencing was performed with immunoSEQ multiplex PCR; in TCRdb, only in-frame clones are kept and a portion is missing. The sample lists 170,000 or so clones, more than 90% occurring once. Germline V gene data show CDR1 as LGHNA and CDR2 as YNFKEQ. The V end was cut by 1 base, the J end by 5 bases, with 14 bases between. The CDR3 is 16 amino acids. The data originate from a study of blood T cell repertoires in COVID-19. Study details: The cDNA or gDNA used as material had been derived from T cells, B-cell-depleted T cells, or PBMCs.

V and J are TRBV4-2 and TRBJ2-2; possible D gene TRBD1, 5 bases. The sequencing input was peripheral blood. This clonotype originated in a man in his fifties with acute or convalescent COVID-19. The CDR3 DNA reads as TGTGCCAGCAGCCAAGTTGCTGGGGCAAGAACCGGGGAGCTGTTTTTT. Its translation is CASSQVAGARTGELFF.